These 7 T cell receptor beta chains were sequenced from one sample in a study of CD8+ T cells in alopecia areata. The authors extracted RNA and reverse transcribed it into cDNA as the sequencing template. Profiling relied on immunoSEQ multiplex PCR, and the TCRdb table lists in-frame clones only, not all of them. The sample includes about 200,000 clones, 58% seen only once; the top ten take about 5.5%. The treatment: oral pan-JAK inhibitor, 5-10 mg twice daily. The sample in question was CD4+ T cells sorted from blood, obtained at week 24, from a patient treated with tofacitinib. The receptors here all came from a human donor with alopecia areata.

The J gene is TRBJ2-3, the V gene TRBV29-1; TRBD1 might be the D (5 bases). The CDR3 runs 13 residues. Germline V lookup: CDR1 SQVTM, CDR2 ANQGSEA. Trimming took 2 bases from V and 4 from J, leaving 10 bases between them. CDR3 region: CSVELRGADTQYF. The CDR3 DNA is TGCAGCGTTGAATTAAGGGGCGCAGATACGCAGTATTTT.

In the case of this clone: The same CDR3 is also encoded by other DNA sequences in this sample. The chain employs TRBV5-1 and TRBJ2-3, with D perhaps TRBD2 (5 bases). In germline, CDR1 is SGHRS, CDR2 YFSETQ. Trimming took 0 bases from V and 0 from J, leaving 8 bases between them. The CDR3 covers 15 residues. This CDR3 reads CASSLVPGSTDTQYF. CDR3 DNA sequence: TGCGCCAGCAGCTTGGTGCCGGGGAGCACAGATACGCAGTATTTT. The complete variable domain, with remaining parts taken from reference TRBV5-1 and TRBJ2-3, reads KAGVTQTPRYLIKTRGQQVTLSCSPISGHRSVSWYQQTPGQGLQFLFEYFSETQRNKGNFPGRFSGRQFSNSRSEMNVSTLELGDSALYLCASSLVPGSTDTQYFGPGTRLTVL.

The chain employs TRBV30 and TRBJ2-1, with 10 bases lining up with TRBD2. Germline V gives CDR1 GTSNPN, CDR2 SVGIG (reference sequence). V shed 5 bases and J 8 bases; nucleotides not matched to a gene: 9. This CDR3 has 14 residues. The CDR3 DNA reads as TGTGCCTGGTCAAGGGCTAGCGGGAGAGATGAGCAGTTCTTC. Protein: CAWSRASGRDEQFF.

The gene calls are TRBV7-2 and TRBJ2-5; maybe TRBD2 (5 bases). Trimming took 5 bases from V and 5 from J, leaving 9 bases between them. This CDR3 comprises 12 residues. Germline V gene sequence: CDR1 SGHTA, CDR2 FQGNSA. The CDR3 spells CASSPPGETQYF. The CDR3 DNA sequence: TGTGCCAGCAGCCCGCCGGGGGAGACCCAGTACTTC.

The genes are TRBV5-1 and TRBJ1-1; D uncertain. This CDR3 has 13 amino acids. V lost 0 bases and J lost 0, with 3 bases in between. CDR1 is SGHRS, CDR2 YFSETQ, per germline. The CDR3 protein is CASSLDLNTEAFF. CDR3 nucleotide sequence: TGCGCCAGCAGCTTGGACCTGAACACTGAAGCTTTCTTT.

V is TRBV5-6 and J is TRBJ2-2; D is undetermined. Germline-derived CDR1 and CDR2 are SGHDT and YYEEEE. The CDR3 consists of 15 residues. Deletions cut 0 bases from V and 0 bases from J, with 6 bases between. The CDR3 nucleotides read TGTGCCAGCAGCTTGGCCCAGGCGAACACCGGGGAGCTGTTTTTT. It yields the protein CASSLAQANTGELFF.

This chain's CDR3 is CASSRREAGSYEQYF. The CDR3 DNA reads as TGCGCCAGCAGCCGCCGGGAGGCGGGCTCCTACGAGCAGTACTTC. The chain joins TRBV4-3 to TRBJ2-7; TRBD2 matches 7 bases. Germline CDR1 reads LGHNA; CDR2 reads YSLEER. This CDR3 is 15 amino acids long. V was pared by 4 bases and J by 0 bases, with 6 bases of the junction left unmatched.